This T cell receptor beta chain was profiled in a study of Tregs in tolerant kidney transplant recipients. Overall study findings and caveats: Biological reproducibility was not directly addressed, but technical replication error appeared minimal. Activated donor B cell expansion appeared to reveal the most relevant donor-specific TCRbeta repertoire.

Germline V CDR1 and CDR2: SGDLS, YYNGEE. CDR3 size: 15 residues. Trimming left V 6 bases short and J 4 bases short, with 14 bases between. Unstimulated regulatory T cells (CD4+CD25+CD127-), CD4+CD25- non-regulatory cells, CD4 and CD8 cells were FACS-sorted from thawed PBMCs. Using immunoSEQ multiplex PCR, the repertoire was profiled, and TCRdb retains in-frame clones only, with some absent. The sample carries fewer than 70,000 clones, around four fifths recorded once. Points on this clone: The target antigen is unknown.

This chain links TRBV9 with TRBJ2-6; possibly TRBD1 for D (6 bases). This clonotype was sampled from a human donor in good health. The specimen was CD4+ T cells from blood. The CDR3 DNA sequence: TGTGCCAGCACCAGAACAGGGACCGGGGCCAACGTCCTGACTTTC. Translated: CASTRTGTGANVLTF.